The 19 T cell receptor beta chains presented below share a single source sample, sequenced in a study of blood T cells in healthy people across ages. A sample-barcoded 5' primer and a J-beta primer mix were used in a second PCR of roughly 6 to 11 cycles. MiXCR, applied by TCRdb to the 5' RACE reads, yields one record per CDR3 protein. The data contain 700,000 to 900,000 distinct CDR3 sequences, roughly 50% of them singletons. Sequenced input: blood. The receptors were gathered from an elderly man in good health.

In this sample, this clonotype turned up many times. The CDR3 nucleotides read TGCGCCAGCAGTTGGGACAGCCTTTCCTACGAGCAGTACTTC. Translated, it gives CASSWDSLSYEQYF. V gene TRBV5-1 combines with J gene TRBJ2-7; 7 nucleotides agree with TRBD1. The CDR3 runs to 14 residues. V lost 5 bases, J lost 1 base, and 6 bases stayed unmatched. Looked up from germline, CDR1 is SGHRS and CDR2 is YFSETQ.

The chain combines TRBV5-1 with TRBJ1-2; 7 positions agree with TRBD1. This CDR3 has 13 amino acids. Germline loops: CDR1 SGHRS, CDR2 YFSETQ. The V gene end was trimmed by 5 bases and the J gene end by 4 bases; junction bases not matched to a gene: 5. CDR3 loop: CASRDRTTYGYTF. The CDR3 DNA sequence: TGCGCCAGCAGGGACAGGACAACCTATGGCTACACCTTC.

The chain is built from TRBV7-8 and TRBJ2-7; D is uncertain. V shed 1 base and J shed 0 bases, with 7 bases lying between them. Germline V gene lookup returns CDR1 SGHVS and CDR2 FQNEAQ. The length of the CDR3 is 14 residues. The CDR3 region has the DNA TGTGCCAGCAGCTTAGGACACCGCTCCTACGAGCAGTACTTC. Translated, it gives CASSLGHRSYEQYF.

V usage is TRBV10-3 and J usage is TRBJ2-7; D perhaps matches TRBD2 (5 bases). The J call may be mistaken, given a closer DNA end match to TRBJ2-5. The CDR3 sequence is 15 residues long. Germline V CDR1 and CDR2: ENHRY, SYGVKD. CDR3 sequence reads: CAISERENPSETQYF. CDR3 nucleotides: TGTGCCATCAGTGAGAGGGAGAATCCTTCGGAGACCCAGTACTTC.

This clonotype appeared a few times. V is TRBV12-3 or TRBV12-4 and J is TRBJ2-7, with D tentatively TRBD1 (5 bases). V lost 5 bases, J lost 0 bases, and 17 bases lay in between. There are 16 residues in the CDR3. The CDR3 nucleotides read TGTGCCAGCAGTCCCTTAAACAGGCGGCTCTCCTACGAGCAGTACTTC. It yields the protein CASSPLNRRLSYEQYF.

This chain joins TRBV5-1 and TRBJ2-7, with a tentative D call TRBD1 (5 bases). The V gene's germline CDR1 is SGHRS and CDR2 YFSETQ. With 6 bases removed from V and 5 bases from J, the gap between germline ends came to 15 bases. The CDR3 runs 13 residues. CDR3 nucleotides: TGCGCCAGCAAGGTGGCAGGGCCCCACGAGCAGTACTTC. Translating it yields CASKVAGPHEQYF. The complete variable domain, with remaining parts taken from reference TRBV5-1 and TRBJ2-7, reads KAGVTQTPRYLIKTRGQQVTLSCSPISGHRSVSWYQQTPGQGLQFLFEYFSETQRNKGNFPGRFSGRQFSNSRSEMNVSTLELGDSALYLCASKVAGPHEQYFGPGTRLTVT.

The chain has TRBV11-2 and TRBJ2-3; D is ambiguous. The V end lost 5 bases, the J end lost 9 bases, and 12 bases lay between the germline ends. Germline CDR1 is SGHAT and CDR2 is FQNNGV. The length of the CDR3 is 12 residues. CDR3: CASSVSLDTQYF. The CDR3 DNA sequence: TGTGCCAGCAGCGTTAGTCTAGACACGCAGTATTTT.

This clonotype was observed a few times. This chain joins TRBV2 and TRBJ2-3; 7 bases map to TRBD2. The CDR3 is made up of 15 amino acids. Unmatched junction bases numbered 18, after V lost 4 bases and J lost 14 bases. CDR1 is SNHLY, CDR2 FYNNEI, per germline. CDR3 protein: CASSGGGTMTRYAYF. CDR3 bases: TGTGCCAGCAGTGGGGGCGGGACTATGACCAGATACGCGTATTTT.

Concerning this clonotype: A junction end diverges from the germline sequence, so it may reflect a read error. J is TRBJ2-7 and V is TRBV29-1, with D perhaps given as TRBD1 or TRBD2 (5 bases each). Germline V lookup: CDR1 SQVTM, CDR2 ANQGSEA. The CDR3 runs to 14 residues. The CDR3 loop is CSVAFWGSSDEQYF. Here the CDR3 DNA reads TGCAGCGTTGCCTTCTGGGGGTCCTCCGACGAGCAGTACTTC.

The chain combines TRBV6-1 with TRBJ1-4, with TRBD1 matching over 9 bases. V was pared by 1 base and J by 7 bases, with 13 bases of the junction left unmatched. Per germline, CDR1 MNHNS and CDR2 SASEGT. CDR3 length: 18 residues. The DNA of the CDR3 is TGTGCCAGCAGTGAAGGGACAAAGAACAGGGGGCGCCGTGAAAAACTGTTTTTT. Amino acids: CASSEGTKNRGRREKLFF.

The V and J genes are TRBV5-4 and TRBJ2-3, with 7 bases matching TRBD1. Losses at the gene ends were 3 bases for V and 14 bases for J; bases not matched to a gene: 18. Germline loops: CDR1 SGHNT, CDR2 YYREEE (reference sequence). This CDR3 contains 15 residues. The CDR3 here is CASSSEKVRDRYAYF. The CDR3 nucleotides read TGTGCCAGCAGCTCGGAGAAGGTTCGGGACAGATACGCGTATTTT.

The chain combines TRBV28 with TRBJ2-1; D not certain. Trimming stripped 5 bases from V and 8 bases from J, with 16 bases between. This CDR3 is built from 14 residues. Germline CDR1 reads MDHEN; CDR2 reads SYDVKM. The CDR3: CASSPPSLLHEQFF. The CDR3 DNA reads TGTGCCAGCAGTCCGCCGTCCCTCCTGCATGAGCAGTTCTTC. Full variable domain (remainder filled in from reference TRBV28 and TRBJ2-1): DVKVTQSSRYLVKRTGEKVFLECVQDMDHENMFWYRQDPGLGLRLIYFSYDVKMKEKGDIPEGYSVSREKKERFSLILESASTNQTSMYLCASSPPSLLHEQFFGPGTRLTVL.

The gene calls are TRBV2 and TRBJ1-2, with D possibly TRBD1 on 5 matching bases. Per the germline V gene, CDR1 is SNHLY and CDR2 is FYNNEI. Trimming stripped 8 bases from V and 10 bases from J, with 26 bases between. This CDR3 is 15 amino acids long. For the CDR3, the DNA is TGTGCCAGCGACCGGGACTCCGGAGGGACCTGTACCTACACCTTC. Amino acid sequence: CASDRDSGGTCTYTF. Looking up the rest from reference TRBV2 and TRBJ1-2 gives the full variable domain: EPEVTQTPSHQVTQMGQEVILRCVPISNHLYFYWYRQILGQKVEFLVSFYNNEISEKSEIFDDQFSVERPDGSNFTLKIRSTKLEDSAMYFCASDRDSGGTCTYTFGSGTRLTVV.

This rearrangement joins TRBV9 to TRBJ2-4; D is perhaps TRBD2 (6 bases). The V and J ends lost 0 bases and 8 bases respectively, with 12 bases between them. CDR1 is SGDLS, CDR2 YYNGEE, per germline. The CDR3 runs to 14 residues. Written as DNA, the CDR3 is TGTGCCAGCAGCGTAGCGATGGGACTTGACATTCAGTACTTC. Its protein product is CASSVAMGLDIQYF.

Here the CDR3 reads CASSQDRRGQVYGYTF. In DNA form, the CDR3 reads TGTGCCAGCAGCCAAGATCGGAGGGGGCAGGTCTATGGCTACACCTTC. This chain connects TRBV14 to TRBJ1-2, with 7 nucleotides matching TRBD1. The CDR3 runs 16 residues. The junction had 8 bases not matched to a gene; V was cut back by 0 bases and J by 4 bases. Germline lookup yields CDR1 SGHDN and CDR2 FVKESK.

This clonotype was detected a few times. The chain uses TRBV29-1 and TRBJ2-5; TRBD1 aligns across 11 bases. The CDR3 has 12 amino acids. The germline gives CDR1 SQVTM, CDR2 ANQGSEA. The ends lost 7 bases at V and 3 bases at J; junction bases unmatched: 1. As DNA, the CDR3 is TGCAGCGGGACAGGGGGCGAAGAGACCCAGTACTTC. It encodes CSGTGGEETQYF.

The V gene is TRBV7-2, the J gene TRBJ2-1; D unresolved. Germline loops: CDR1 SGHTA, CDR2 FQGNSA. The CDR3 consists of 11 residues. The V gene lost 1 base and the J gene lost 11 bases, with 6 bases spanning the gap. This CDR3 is CASSLEVQQFF. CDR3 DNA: TGTGCCAGCAGCTTAGAGGTTCAGCAGTTCTTC.

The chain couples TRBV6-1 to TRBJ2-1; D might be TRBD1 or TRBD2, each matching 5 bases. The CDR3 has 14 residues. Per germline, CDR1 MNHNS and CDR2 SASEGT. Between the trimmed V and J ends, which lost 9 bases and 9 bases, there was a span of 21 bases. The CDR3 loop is CASSHVFGAREQFF. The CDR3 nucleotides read TGTGCCAGTAGTCACGTATTCGGGGCGCGTGAGCAGTTCTTC.

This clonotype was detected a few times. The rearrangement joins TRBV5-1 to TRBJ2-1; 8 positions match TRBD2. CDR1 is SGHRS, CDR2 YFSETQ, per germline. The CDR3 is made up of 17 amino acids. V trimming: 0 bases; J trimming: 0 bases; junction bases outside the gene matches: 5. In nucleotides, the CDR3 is TGCGCCAGCAGCTTGGAAGGACTAGCTGGCTCCTACAATGAGCAGTTCTTC. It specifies CASSLEGLAGSYNEQFF.